This T cell receptor (beta chain) was recovered during a study of blood T cell repertoires in COVID-19. Per the germline V gene, CDR1 is MNHEY and CDR2 is SMNVEV (reference sequence). CDR3 length: 14 amino acids. V trimming: 2 bases; J trimming: 6 bases; junction bases outside the gene matches: 7. Under the authors' procedure: By means of reference gene primer amplification, nucleated cell counts were estimated. Method: immunoSEQ multiplex PCR; TCRdb's copy keeps in-frame clones and lacks some. That table is the source of V, J and clone size, and D and trimming were worked out from the DNA. Among roughly 200,000 clones, 85% were seen once, and the ten largest hold over 15%. Enrolled through a virtual design, the participants were between about 18 and 89 years of age and came from about two dozen US areas.

The material sequenced was PBMCs or T cells enriched from blood (not recorded which). The origin of this receptor is a man between 35 and 55 years old who had recovered from COVID-19. The chain joins TRBV27 to TRBJ2-7; 7 bases align to TRBD1. The CDR3 DNA is TGTGCCAGCAGTTTAGGGACAGCCCCCTCCGAGCAGTACTTC. Its translation: CASSLGTAPSEQYF.